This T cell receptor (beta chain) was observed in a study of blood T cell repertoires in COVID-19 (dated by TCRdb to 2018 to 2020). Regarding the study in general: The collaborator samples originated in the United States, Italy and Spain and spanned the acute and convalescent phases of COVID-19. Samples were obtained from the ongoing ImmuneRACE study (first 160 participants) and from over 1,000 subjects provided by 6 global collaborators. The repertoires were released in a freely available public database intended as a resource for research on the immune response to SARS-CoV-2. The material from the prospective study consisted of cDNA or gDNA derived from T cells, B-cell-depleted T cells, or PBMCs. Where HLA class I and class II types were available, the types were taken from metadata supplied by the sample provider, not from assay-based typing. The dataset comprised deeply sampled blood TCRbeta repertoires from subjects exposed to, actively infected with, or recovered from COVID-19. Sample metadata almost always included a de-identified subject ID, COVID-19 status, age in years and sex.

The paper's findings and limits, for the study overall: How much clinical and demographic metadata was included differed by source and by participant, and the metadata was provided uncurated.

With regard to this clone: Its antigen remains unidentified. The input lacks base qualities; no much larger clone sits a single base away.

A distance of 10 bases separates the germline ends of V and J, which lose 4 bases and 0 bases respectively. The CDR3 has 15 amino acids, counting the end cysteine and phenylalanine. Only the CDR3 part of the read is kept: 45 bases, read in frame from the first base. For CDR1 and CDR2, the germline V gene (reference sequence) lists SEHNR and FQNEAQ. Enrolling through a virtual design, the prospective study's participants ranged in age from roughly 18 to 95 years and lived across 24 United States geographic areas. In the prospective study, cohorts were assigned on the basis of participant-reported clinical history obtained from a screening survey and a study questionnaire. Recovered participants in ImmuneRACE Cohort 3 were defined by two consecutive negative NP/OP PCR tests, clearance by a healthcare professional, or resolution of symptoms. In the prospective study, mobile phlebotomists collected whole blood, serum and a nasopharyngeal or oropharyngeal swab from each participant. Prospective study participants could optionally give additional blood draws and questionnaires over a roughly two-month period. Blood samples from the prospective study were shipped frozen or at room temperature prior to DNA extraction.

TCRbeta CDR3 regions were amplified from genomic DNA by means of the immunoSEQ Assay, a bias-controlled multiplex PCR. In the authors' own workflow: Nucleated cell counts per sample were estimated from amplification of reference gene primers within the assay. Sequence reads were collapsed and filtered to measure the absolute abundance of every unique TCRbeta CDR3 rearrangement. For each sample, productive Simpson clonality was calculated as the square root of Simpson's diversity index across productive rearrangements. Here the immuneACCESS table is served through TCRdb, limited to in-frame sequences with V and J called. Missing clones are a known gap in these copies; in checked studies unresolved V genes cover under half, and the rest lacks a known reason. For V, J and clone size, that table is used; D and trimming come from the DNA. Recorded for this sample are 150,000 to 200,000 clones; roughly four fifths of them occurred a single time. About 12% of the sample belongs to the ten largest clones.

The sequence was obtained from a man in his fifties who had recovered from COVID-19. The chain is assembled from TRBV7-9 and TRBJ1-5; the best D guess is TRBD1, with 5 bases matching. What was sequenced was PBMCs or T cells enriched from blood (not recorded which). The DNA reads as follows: TGTGCCAGCAGCTCAGGGCCAGATAGCAATCAGCCCCAGCATTTT. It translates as CASSSGPDSNQPQHF.